This TCR beta chain appears in the sequencing data of a study of cytomegalovirus exposure and HLA in healthy donors. Germline V gene data show CDR1 as SGHNT and CDR2 as YYREEE (reference sequence). The trim removed 0 bases at V and 0 bases at J, leaving 1 base unmatched. The CDR3 spans 16 residues. A multiplex PCR was run with 60 Vbeta primers and 13 Jbeta primers. The data were produced by immunoSEQ multiplex PCR, yet TCRdb's version contains in-frame clones alone and is incomplete. The sample consists of 170,000 or so clones, approximately 80% of them appearing once. The sequence was collected from a woman aged 25 to 39 in good health and CMV-seronegative. The sequencing input was PBMCs. V usage is TRBV5-4 and J usage is TRBJ1-3, with TRBD1 identical over 9 bases. In DNA form, the CDR3 reads TGTGCCAGCAGCTTGGGGGGACAGGGCTCTGGAAACACCATATATTTT. Encoded protein: CASSLGGQGSGNTIYF.